The 2 T cell receptor beta chains given below trace back to one sample, sequenced in a study of cytomegalovirus exposure and HLA in healthy donors. In the PCR, 60 Vbeta and 13 Jbeta primers were used. TCRdb keeps only in-frame clones here, not all; method: immunoSEQ multiplex PCR. The profile shows 120,000 or so clones, over 75% of them singletons. The sequenced material came from PBMCs. The receptors here all came from a human donor in good health.

This clone was observed once. The chain joins TRBV27 to TRBJ1-6; TRBD1 matches 7 bases. The germline gives CDR1 MNHEY, CDR2 SMNVEV (reference sequence). V trimming: 7 bases; J trimming: 5 bases; junction bases outside the gene matches: 14. The CDR3 covers 17 residues. The CDR3 region is CASTLTLLRGNNSPLHF. The DNA of the CDR3 is TGTGCCAGCACCTTGACCCTCCTCAGGGGGAATAATTCACCCCTCCACTTT.

The V call is TRBV25-1, the J call TRBJ2-3; 7 positions agree with TRBD1. This CDR3 has 14 amino acids. Trimming at V came to 6 bases and at J to 2 bases, leaving 5 bases not matched to a gene. CDR1 is MGHDK and CDR2 is SYGVNS in the germline V gene. CDR3 sequence (DNA): TGTGCCAGCAGCTTGACAGGGATCACAGATACGCAGTATTTT. Amino acid sequence: CASSLTGITDTQYF.